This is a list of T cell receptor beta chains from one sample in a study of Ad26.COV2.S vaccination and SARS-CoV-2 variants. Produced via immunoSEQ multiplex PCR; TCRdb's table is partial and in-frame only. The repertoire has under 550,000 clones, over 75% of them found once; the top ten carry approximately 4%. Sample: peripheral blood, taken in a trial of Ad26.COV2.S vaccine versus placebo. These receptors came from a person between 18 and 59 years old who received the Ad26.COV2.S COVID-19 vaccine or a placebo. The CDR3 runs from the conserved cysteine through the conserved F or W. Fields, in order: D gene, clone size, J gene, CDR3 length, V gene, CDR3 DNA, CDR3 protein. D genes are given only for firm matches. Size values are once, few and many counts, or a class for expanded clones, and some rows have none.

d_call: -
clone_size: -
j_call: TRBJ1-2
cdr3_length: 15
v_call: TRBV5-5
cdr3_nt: TGTGCCAGCAGCTTGTTAAACAGCGGGTTCTATGGCTACACCTTC
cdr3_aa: CASSLLNSGFYGYTF

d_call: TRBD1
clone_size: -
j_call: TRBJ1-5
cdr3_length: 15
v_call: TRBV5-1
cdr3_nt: TGCGCCAGCAGCTTGGCGGGACAGGGATGGGAGCCCCAGCATTTT
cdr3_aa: CASSLAGQGWEPQHF

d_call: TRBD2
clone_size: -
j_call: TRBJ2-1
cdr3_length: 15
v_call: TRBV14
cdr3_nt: TGTGCCAGCAGCCGAAGCGGGGGGGTCTTCAATGAGCAGTTCTTC
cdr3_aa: CASSRSGGVFNEQFF

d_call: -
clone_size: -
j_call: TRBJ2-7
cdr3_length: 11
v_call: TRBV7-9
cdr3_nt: TGTGCCAGCAGCCCAGGGGCCGAGCAGTACTTC
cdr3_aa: CASSPGAEQYF

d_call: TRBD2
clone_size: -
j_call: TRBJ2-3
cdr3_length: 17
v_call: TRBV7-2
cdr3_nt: TGTGCCAGCAGCTTAGGGGGGTCTAGCGGCTCCACAGATACGCAGTATTTT
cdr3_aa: CASSLGGSSGSTDTQYF

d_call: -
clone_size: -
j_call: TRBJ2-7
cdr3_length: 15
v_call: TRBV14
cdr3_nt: TGTGCCAGCAGCCAAGTAGGGGGGTTCCCCTACGAGCAGTACTTC
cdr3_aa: CASSQVGGFPYEQYF

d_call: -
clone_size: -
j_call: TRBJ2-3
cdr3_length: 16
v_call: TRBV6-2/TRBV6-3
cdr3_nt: TGTGCCAGCAGCCGAGGCGACACCTTTTCTTCAGATACGCAGTATTTT
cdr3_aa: CASSRGDTFSSDTQYF

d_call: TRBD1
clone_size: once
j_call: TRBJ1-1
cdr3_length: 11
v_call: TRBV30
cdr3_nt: TGTGCCTGGGGGGACAGGGGGAAAGCTTTCTTT
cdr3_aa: CAWGDRGKAFF

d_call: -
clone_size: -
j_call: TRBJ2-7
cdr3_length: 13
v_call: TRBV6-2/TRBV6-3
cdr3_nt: TGTGCCAGCAGTTACAGGGTAGCCTACGAGCAGTACTTC
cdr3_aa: CASSYRVAYEQYF

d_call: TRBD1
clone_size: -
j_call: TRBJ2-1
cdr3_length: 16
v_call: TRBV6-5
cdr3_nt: TGTGCCAGCAGTTACCGTCCCGGGACAGGGACCAATGAGCAGTTCTTC
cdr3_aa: CASSYRPGTGTNEQFF

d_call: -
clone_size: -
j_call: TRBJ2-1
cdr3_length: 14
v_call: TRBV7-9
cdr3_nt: TGTGCCAGCGAGGCAGGATTCTCCTACAATGAGCAGTTCTTC
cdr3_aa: CASEAGFSYNEQFF

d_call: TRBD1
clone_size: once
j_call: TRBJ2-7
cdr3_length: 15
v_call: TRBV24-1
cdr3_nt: TGTGCCACCAGTGATTCTGACAGGGGGGCGCGCGAGCAGTACTTC
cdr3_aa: CATSDSDRGAREQYF

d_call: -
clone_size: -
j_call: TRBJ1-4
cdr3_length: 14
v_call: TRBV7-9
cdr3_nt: TGTGCCAGCAGCCAGGTCCCCGGGGAGGAAAAACTGTTTTTT
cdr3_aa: CASSQVPGEEKLFF

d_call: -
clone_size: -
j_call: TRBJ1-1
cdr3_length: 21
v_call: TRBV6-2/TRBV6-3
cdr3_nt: TGTGCCAGCAGTTACTCGATAGCCCCACGCCCGGACAACCGGAAAAGGTCTGAAGCTTTCTTT
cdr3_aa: CASSYSIAPRPDNRKRSEAFF

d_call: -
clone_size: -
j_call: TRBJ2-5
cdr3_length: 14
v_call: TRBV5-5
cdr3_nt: TGTGCCAGCAGCTCGATGGGCCGCCAAGAGACCCAGTACTTC
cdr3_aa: CASSSMGRQETQYF

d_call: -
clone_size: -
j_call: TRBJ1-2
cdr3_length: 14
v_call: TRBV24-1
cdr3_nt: TGTGCCACCAGTGACGTTACAGGGTCGCAGGGCTACACCTTC
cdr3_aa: CATSDVTGSQGYTF

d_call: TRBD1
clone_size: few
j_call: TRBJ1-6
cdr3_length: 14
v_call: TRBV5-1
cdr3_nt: TGCGCCAGCAGTCGGGACAGGCATAATTCACCCCTCCACTTT
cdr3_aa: CASSRDRHNSPLHF

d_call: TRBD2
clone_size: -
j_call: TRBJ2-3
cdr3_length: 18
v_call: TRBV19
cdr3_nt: TGTGCCAGTAGTATAGTCCCGGGACTAGCCTCTAGCACAGATACGCAGTATTTT
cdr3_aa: CASSIVPGLASSTDTQYF

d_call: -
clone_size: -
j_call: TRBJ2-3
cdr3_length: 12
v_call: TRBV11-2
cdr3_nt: TGTGCCAGCAGCATCGGGACAGATACGCAGTATTTT
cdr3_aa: CASSIGTDTQYF

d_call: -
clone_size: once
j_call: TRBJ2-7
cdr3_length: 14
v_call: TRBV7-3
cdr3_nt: TGTGCCAGCAGCTTAGACGGTAGACTTTACGAGCAGTACTTC
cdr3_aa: CASSLDGRLYEQYF

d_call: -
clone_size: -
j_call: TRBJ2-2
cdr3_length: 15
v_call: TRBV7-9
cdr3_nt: TGTGCCAGCAGCTTAGCCCGCCTCGCGGCCGGGGAGCTGTTTTTT
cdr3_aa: CASSLARLAAGELFF

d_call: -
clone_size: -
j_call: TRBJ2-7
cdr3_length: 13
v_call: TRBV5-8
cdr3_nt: TGTGCCAGCAGCTTGACAGATTACTACGAGCAGTACTTC
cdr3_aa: CASSLTDYYEQYF

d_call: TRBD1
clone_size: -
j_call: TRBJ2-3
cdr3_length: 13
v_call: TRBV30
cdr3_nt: TGTGCCCAGTCGAGGGGGCGGACAGATACGCAGTATTTT
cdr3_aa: CAQSRGRTDTQYF

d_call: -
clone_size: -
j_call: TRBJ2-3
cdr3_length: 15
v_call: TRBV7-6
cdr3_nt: TGTGCCAGCAGCCCGAGGGGGGCCGGTGCAGATACGCAGTATTTT
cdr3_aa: CASSPRGAGADTQYF

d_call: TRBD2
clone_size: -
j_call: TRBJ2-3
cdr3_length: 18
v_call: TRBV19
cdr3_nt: TGTGCCAGTAGTGTTGTCGCGGGGGGCCCATTTGGGGTAGATACGCAGTATTTT
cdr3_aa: CASSVVAGGPFGVDTQYF